The 8 T cell receptor beta chains listed next were all sequenced from one sample in a study of T cell responses to AZD1222 COVID-19 vaccine. Some clones are missing from TCRdb's copy, which holds only in-frame ones; the method was immunoSEQ multiplex PCR. The data show about 170,000 clones, around 88% seen once. The specimen was peripheral blood, collected 28 days after the second AZD1222 dose. Source of these receptors: an adult who received the AZD1222 COVID-19 vaccine.

The chain combines TRBV7-2 with TRBJ1-3; no definite D call. V lost 4 bases to trimming and J lost 1 base, with 11 bases between them. CDR3 length equals 15 residues. Germline-derived CDR1 and CDR2 are SGHTA and FQGNSA. CDR3 region: CASSSQAGSGNTIYF. DNA for the CDR3: TGTGCCAGCAGCTCCCAAGCGGGGTCTGGAAACACCATATATTTT.

CDR3 sequence (DNA): TGCGCCAGCAGCTTGGTGGTCCCAGGGGACTCTTACCTCAGCTCCTACAATGAGCAGTTCTTC. Translated, it gives CASSLVVPGDSYLSSYNEQFF. The chain is built from TRBV5-1 and TRBJ2-1, with D possibly called TRBD1 or TRBD2 (6 bases each). The CDR3 loop spans 21 amino acids. V shed 0 bases and J shed 0 bases, with 25 bases lying between them. Germline-derived CDR1 and CDR2 are SGHRS and YFSETQ.

For this clone: Since the CDR3 does not end with the conserved phenylalanine or tryptophan, this likely comes from a read error. The DNA is left out, because the CDR3 cannot be placed on it with certainty; the CDR3 is given as TCRdb lists it. This chain uses TRBV7-9 with TRBJ2-7. The CDR3 is 12 residues long, counting both termini. CDR1 is SEHNR and CDR2 is FQNEAQ in the germline V gene (reference sequence). The CDR3 region is CASSSGRSPLLI.

About this clone: This specimen includes other DNA sequences encoding the same CDR3. The chain carries TRBV12-3 or TRBV12-4 and TRBJ1-6; D gene unclear. V lost 3 bases to trimming and J lost 7 bases, with 4 bases between them. CDR3 length: 12 amino acids. Here the CDR3 reads CASSFGNSPLHF. The CDR3 DNA sequence: TGTGCCAGCAGTTTTGGGAATTCACCCCTCCACTTT.

The V call is TRBV7-2, the J call TRBJ1-1; a weak D match, TRBD1 (6 bases). Germline V CDR1 and CDR2: SGHTA, FQGNSA. The V end was cut by 6 bases, the J end by 4 bases, with 15 bases between. The CDR3 runs 14 residues. The CDR3 region is CASRKGEGVTEAFF. The CDR3 DNA reads TGTGCCAGCAGGAAGGGGGAGGGGGTCACTGAAGCTTTCTTT.

V gene TRBV19 combines with J gene TRBJ1-3; perhaps TRBD1 as D (6 bases). Germline V CDR1 and CDR2: LNHDA, SQIVND (reference sequence). V lost 7 bases and J lost 5, with 21 bases in between. The CDR3 is made up of 16 amino acids. This chain's CDR3 is CASTTLTGKIRNTIYF. The CDR3 nucleotides are TGTGCCAGTACCACCCTTACAGGGAAAATACGAAACACCATATATTTT.

The chain combines TRBV7-7 with TRBJ2-7, with no clear D. Between the trimmed V and J ends, which lost 1 base and 7 bases, there was a span of 11 bases. This CDR3 is built from 13 residues. Germline V gene data show CDR1 as SSHAT and CDR2 as FNYEAQ (reference sequence). The DNA for the CDR3 is TGTGCCAGCAGCTTAGTTAGGGATGGGGAGCAGTACTTC. Its protein is CASSLVRDGEQYF. Drawing the rest from reference TRBV7-7 and TRBJ2-7, the complete variable domain is GAGVSQSPRYKVTKRGQDVTLRCDPISSHATLYWYQQALGQGPEFLTYFNYEAQPDKSGLPSDRFSAERPEGSISTLTIQRTEQRDSAMYRCASSLVRDGEQYFGPGTRLTVT.

This sequence joins TRBV5-6 and TRBJ1-2; no definite D call. This CDR3 is built from 11 residues. V was cut by 1 base and J by 4 bases, with 2 bases left in between. Per germline, CDR1 SGHDT and CDR2 YYEEEE. DNA of the CDR3: TGTGCCAGCAGCTTGCTCTATGGCTACACCTTC. Protein sequence: CASSLLYGYTF.